The 22 T cell receptor beta chains reported below all come from one sample, sequenced in a study of identical twins. TCRdb used MiXCR to reprocess the 5' RACE reads, holding one entry per CDR3 protein. The sample includes about 340,000 distinct CDR3 sequences, 9% to 15% of them seen just once. The same data also contributed to another study, on yellow fever vaccine responses in identical twins.

Sequencing used CD8+ T cells sorted from blood. All receptors come from a woman between 18 and 30 years old in good health.

This clonotype has just a few counts. The chain combines TRBV7-9 with TRBJ2-2; D call uncertain. Germline V gene sequence: CDR1 SEHNR, CDR2 FQNEAQ (reference sequence). This CDR3 has 12 residues. V was trimmed by 8 bases and J by 12 bases, leaving 16 bases between them. CDR3 sequence: CASQVGRSKLFF. In DNA, the CDR3 is TGTGCCAGCCAAGTCGGCCGGTCGAAGCTGTTTTTT.

The CDR3 DNA follows: TGTGCCAGCCCACTAGCGGGAGACTACAATGAGCAGTTCTTC. Translation gives CASPLAGDYNEQFF. The chain has TRBV2 and TRBJ2-1; 11 bases fit TRBD2. V dropped 8 bases and J dropped 3; count of bases not matched to a gene: 3. The CDR3 length is 14 residues. CDR1 is SNHLY and CDR2 is FYNNEI in the germline V gene.

This clonotype was seen a handful of times. Just one base apart from a much larger clone, this may be a read error. The V and J genes are TRBV6-6 and TRBJ1-1, with no clear D. V was clipped by 6 bases and J by 4 bases, with 6 bases between them. This CDR3 region has 11 residues. Germline-derived CDR1 and CDR2 are MNHNY and SVGAGI (reference sequence). CDR3 nucleotide sequence: TGTGCCAGCAGCTCGAGCACTGAAGCTTTCTTT. Translation: CASSSSTEAFF.

This clonotype was seen only a few times. J is TRBJ2-3 and V is TRBV2; the match to TRBD1 covers 8 bases. The CDR3 spans 16 residues. V was clipped by 0 bases and J by 3 bases; unmatched bases: 5. Germline CDR1 is SNHLY and CDR2 is FYNNEI. The CDR3 spells CASSEAWTGFTDTQYF. Written as DNA, the CDR3 is TGTGCCAGCAGTGAAGCCTGGACAGGGTTTACAGATACGCAGTATTTT.

The chain recombines TRBV27 with TRBJ2-1, with D possibly TRBD2 on 6 matching bases. V lost 0 bases and J lost 5, with 11 bases in between. This CDR3 comprises 15 residues. CDR1 MNHEY and CDR2 SMNVEV come from the germline V gene (reference sequence). The CDR3, as DNA: TGTGCCAGCAGTTTATCGGTTAGCGGAGACAATGAGCAGTTCTTC. Translating gives CASSLSVSGDNEQFF.

The genes are TRBV11-2 and TRBJ2-5; D is possibly TRBD2 (7 bases). The V and J ends lost 6 bases and 0 bases respectively, with 11 bases between them. The germline V gene has CDR1 SGHAT and CDR2 FQNNGV. The CDR3 runs 14 residues. The CDR3 spells CASRGGAYQETQYF. CDR3 in DNA: TGTGCCAGCAGGGGGGGGGCCTACCAAGAGACCCAGTACTTC.

This chain uses TRBV10-2 with TRBJ2-1; a weak D match, TRBD2 (6 bases). The CDR3 has 13 amino acids. The V end lost 7 bases, the J end lost 3 bases, and 10 bases lay between the germline ends. Looked up from germline, CDR1 is WSHSY and CDR2 is SAAADI. The CDR3 nucleotides read TGCGCCAGCATCGAGCGGGTCTACAATGAGCAGTTCTTC. Protein product: CASIERVYNEQFF.

The CDR3 DNA sequence: TGTGCCAGCAGTTTAGTTCCAGGCCGGACTGAAGCTTTCTTT. Amino acids: CASSLVPGRTEAFF. The V call is TRBV12-3 or TRBV12-4, the J call TRBJ1-1; no reliable D call. CDR3 length: 14 amino acids. V lost 1 base and J 5 bases, leaving 11 bases between the germline ends.

This rearrangement joins TRBV12-3 or TRBV12-4 to TRBJ2-5, with a tentative D call TRBD2 (7 bases). The CDR3 spans 14 residues. Trimming shortened V by 7 bases and J by 9 bases, and 21 bases separated the two germline ends. Here the CDR3 DNA reads TGTGCCAGCACTTGGGGGACACCCGGGGGGCCCCAGTACTTC. It translates to CASTWGTPGGPQYF.

The V call is TRBV6-2 or TRBV6-3, the J call TRBJ2-1; TRBD2 matches 12 bases. V lost 8 bases, J lost 3 bases, and 14 bases stayed unmatched. This CDR3 is built from 18 residues. Germline loops: CDR1 MNHEY, CDR2 SVGEGT. CDR3 in amino acids: CASDVGLAGGSYYNEQFF. The CDR3 DNA is TGTGCCAGCGACGTAGGGCTAGCGGGAGGGAGCTACTACAATGAGCAGTTCTTC.

The chain recombines TRBV9 with TRBJ2-3; 11 nucleotides match TRBD2. CDR3 length: 16 amino acids. V trimming: 3 bases; J trimming: 5 bases; junction bases outside the gene matches: 8. Germline lookup yields CDR1 SGDLS and CDR2 YYNGEE. This chain's CDR3 is CASSGVAGGTGDTQYF. The DNA for the CDR3 is TGTGCCAGCAGCGGGGTAGCGGGAGGGACTGGAGATACGCAGTATTTT.

This clonotype turned up a few times. The CDR3 region has the DNA TGCGCCAGCAGCCAAGGGGTCAGTCTAGTCAATCAGCCCCAGCATTTT. As protein: CASSQGVSLVNQPQHF. The V call is TRBV4-1, the J call TRBJ1-5, with unresolved D. V lost 1 base, J lost 3 bases, and 13 bases lay in between. Germline V gene sequence: CDR1 MGHRA, CDR2 YSYEKL. This CDR3 has 16 residues.

V usage is TRBV25-1 and J usage is TRBJ2-7, with 13 bases aligning to TRBD2. Germline loops: CDR1 MGHDK, CDR2 SYGVNS. The CDR3 runs 13 residues. The V gene end was trimmed by 8 bases and the J gene end by 4 bases; junction bases not matched to a gene: 2. Here the CDR3 reads CASGLAGVYEQYF. CDR3 nucleotides: TGTGCCAGCGGACTAGCGGGAGTTTACGAGCAGTACTTC.

This sequence joins TRBV9 and TRBJ2-3; D ambiguous. Looked up from germline, CDR1 is SGDLS and CDR2 is YYNGEE. The V end lost 0 bases, the J end lost 0 bases, and 5 bases lay between the germline ends. The CDR3 is made up of 14 amino acids. For the CDR3, the DNA is TGTGCCAGCAGCGTAGTGGACAGCACAGATACGCAGTATTTT. It is translated as CASSVVDSTDTQYF.

The rearrangement uses TRBV4-1 and TRBJ2-2; 10 bases match TRBD2. The germline CDR1 and CDR2 sequences are MGHRA and YSYEKL. This CDR3 contains 21 residues. V lost 3 bases to trimming and J lost 7 bases; unmatched junction nucleotides: 23. The CDR3 loop is CASSHLPPGLAPLGRDGELFF. Written as DNA, the CDR3 is TGCGCCAGCAGCCACCTACCTCCGGGACTAGCGCCATTGGGTCGGGACGGGGAGCTGTTTTTT.

This clonotype turned up a few times. V and J are TRBV3-1 and TRBJ2-1, with a tentative D call TRBD2 (5 bases). CDR1 and CDR2 from the germline V gene are LGHDT and YNNKEL (reference sequence). There are 16 residues in the CDR3. The ends were cut back, 3 bases at V and 3 bases at J, with 15 bases in the middle. The CDR3 DNA reads as TGTGCCAGCAGCCATAAACTAGTCCGGGACTACAATGAGCAGTTCTTC. It is translated as CASSHKLVRDYNEQFF.

The chain combines TRBV7-6 with TRBJ2-2, with 7 bases identical to TRBD1. The CDR3 extends over 15 amino acids. With 4 bases clipped from V and 5 bases from J, the junction kept 7 bases outside the gene matches. Germline V gives CDR1 SGHVS, CDR2 FNYEAQ. The CDR3 nucleotides read TGTGCCAGCAGCTCCCCGACAGGGTATACCGGGGAGCTGTTTTTT. Amino acid sequence: CASSSPTGYTGELFF. Drawing the rest from reference TRBV7-6 and TRBJ2-2, the complete variable domain is GAGVSQSPRYKVTKRGQDVALRCDPISGHVSLYWYRQALGQGPEFLTYFNYEAQQDKSGLPNDRFSAERPEGSISTLTIQRTEQRDSAMYRCASSSPTGYTGELFFGEGSRLTVL.

This clonotype was seen a few times. In nucleotides, the CDR3 is TGTGCCAGCAGTCGCGGGCATGAGCAGTTCTTC. It codes for CASSRGHEQFF. The chain combines TRBV27 with TRBJ2-1; D may be TRBD2 (5 bases). CDR3 length: 11 amino acids. The V gene lost 5 bases and the J gene lost 8 bases, with 7 bases spanning the gap. Germline CDR1 reads MNHEY; CDR2 reads SMNVEV (reference sequence).

A word on this clonotype: An end of the junction does not agree with germline; a read error may underlie this. This rearrangement joins TRBV4-1 to TRBJ1-6, with TRBD1 matching 11 bases. From germline, CDR1 is MGHRA and CDR2 YSYEKL. The CDR3 is 18 amino acids. CDR3 sequence reads: CASNQGQGAIVGNSPLHF. For the CDR3, the DNA is TGCGCCAGCAACCAAGGACAGGGGGCGATAGTAGGTAATTCACCCCTCCACTTT.

The V gene is TRBV7-9, the J gene TRBJ1-1, with 8 nucleotides matching TRBD1. This CDR3 comprises 14 residues. From germline, CDR1 is SEHNR and CDR2 FQNEAQ (reference sequence). The junction had 6 bases not matched to a gene; V was cut back by 5 bases and J by 4 bases. The CDR3 sequence is CASSIGQGSTEAFF. CDR3 DNA: TGTGCCAGCAGCATCGGACAGGGTAGCACTGAAGCTTTCTTT.

This clonotype has a handful of counts. The rearrangement links TRBV20-1 to TRBJ2-7, with 10 bases aligning to TRBD2. Per germline, CDR1 DFQATT and CDR2 SNEGSKA (reference sequence). J gave up 1 base and V 0 bases, and 6 bases lay outside the gene matches. The CDR3 length is 16 residues. CDR3 DNA sequence: TGCAGTGCTAGAGATGGTAGGACTAGCGGTTCCTACGAGCAGTACTTC. Amino acids: CSARDGRTSGSYEQYF.

This clonotype was recorded a few times. The DNA of the CDR3 is TGTGCCAGCAGCCAAGTTGTGGTCGCGGGTACTGAAGCTTTCTTT. Residues: CASSQVVVAGTEAFF. V is TRBV3-1 and J is TRBJ1-1; no reliable D call. The CDR3 consists of 15 residues. CDR1 and CDR2 (germline): LGHDT, YNNKEL (reference sequence). The ends were cut back, 1 base at V and 5 bases at J, with 14 bases in the middle. The variable domain in full, completed from reference TRBV3-1 and TRBJ1-1, reads DTAVSQTPKYLVTQMGNDKSIKCEQNLGHDTMYWYKQDSKKFLKIMFSYNNKELIINETVPNRFSPKSPDKAHLNLHINSLELGDSAVYFCASSQVVVAGTEAFFGQGTRLTVV.